Presented here are 27 T cell receptor beta chains from one specimen sequenced in a study of siplizumab effects on memory and regulatory T cells. The table came from immunoSEQ multiplex PCR; TCRdb's copy has only in-frame clones and leaves some out. The sample records 90,000 to 130,000 clones, 80% to 95% being singletons. The specimen sequenced was CD4+ T cells sorted from blood. The origin of the receptors is a human donor in good health.

The V call is TRBV9, the J call TRBJ1-2, with no clear D. Trimming stripped 0 bases from V and 3 bases from J, with 9 bases between. The CDR3 sequence is 14 residues long. Germline V CDR1 and CDR2: SGDLS, YYNGEE. The CDR3 bases are TGTGCCAGCAGCGTAGGGTCACTCTACTATGGCTACACCTTC. It encodes CASSVGSLYYGYTF.

V is TRBV5-1 and J is TRBJ2-5, with D hard to call. Germline V CDR1 and CDR2: SGHRS, YFSETQ. The CDR3 totals 12 residues. V dropped 4 bases and J dropped 2 bases, with 6 bases sitting between them. In DNA, the CDR3 is TGCGCCAGCAGCCCCGGACAAGAGACCCAGTACTTC. Amino acid sequence: CASSPGQETQYF.

The chain employs TRBV19 and TRBJ1-2; D is ambiguous. The CDR3 length is 14 residues. V was shortened by 3 bases and J by 2 bases, with 10 bases between the two germline ends. Germline lookup yields CDR1 LNHDA and CDR2 SQIVND (reference sequence). In nucleotides, the CDR3 is TGTGCCAGTAGTATCTTGGGATACAACTATGGCTACACCTTC. It is translated as CASSILGYNYGYTF.

The chain joins TRBV18 to TRBJ2-1; D might be TRBD2 (6 bases). Germline CDR1 and CDR2: KGHSH and LQKENI. Trimming left V 3 bases short and J 0 bases short, with 15 bases between. CDR3 size: 17 residues. CDR3 loop: CASSPRLSGSSYNEQFF. The CDR3, as DNA: TGTGCCAGCTCACCGAGACTTAGCGGTAGCTCCTACAATGAGCAGTTCTTC.

This clone was found once. The CDR3, as DNA: TGCGCCAGCAGCTTGGTGGGTGGAAACACCATATATTTT. Amino acid sequence: CASSLVGGNTIYF. The V call is TRBV5-1, the J call TRBJ1-3, with D hard to call. V lost 0 bases and J lost 3, with 4 bases in between. Germline lookup yields CDR1 SGHRS and CDR2 YFSETQ. The CDR3 extends over 13 amino acids.

The chain links TRBV27 to TRBJ2-7, with 8 bases identical to TRBD1. CDR1 is MNHEY and CDR2 is SMNVEV in the germline V gene (reference sequence). The J segment lost 2 bases and the V segment lost 6 bases, leaving 9 bases of the junction unmatched. The CDR3 covers 15 residues. The CDR3 DNA sequence: TGTGCCAGCAGGCGTGGGGACAGGCGTACCTACGAGCAGTACTTC. Encoded protein: CASRRGDRRTYEQYF.

This rearrangement joins TRBV19 to TRBJ2-4; a weak D match, TRBD2 (6 bases). V dropped 7 bases and J dropped 9 bases, with 13 bases sitting between them. The germline V gene has CDR1 LNHDA and CDR2 SQIVND (reference sequence). This CDR3 is built from 12 residues. The CDR3 protein is CASNPGGSIQYF. Here the CDR3 DNA reads TGTGCCAGTAACCCTGGGGGGTCCATTCAGTACTTC.

V is TRBV6-1 and J is TRBJ1-2; 10 bases fit TRBD1. Per germline, CDR1 MNHNS and CDR2 SASEGT. The length of the CDR3 is 15 residues. V shed 5 bases, J shed 5 bases, and the junction held 8 bases outside the gene matches. CDR3 residues: CASSSGTGVKYGYTF. The CDR3 DNA reads TGTGCCAGCAGTTCCGGGACAGGGGTAAAGTATGGCTACACCTTC.

The rearrangement links TRBV7-3 to TRBJ1-1; TRBD1 matches at 7 bases. V lost 3 bases and J lost 2; bases outside the gene matches: 6. CDR3 length: 15 amino acids. Germline CDR1 is SGHTA and CDR2 is FQGTGA. CDR3 bases: TGTGCCAGCAGCTTTCTGGCAGGGGGAAACACTGAAGCTTTCTTT. Amino acids: CASSFLAGGNTEAFF. The full variable domain, its missing parts supplied by reference TRBV7-3 and TRBJ1-1, is GAGVSQTPSNKVTEKGKYVELRCDPISGHTALYWYRQSLGQGPEFLIYFQGTGAADDSGLPNDRFFAVRPEGSVSTLKIQRTERGDSAVYLCASSFLAGGNTEAFFGQGTRLTVV.

The genes are TRBV11-1 and TRBJ2-2; D possibly matches TRBD1 or TRBD2 (5 bases each). Per germline, CDR1 SGHAT and CDR2 FQDESV (reference sequence). The CDR3 runs to 19 residues. V was pared by 1 base and J by 1 base, with 19 bases between. This CDR3 is CASSLGGVWGTENTGELFF. CDR3 DNA sequence: TGTGCCAGCAGCTTAGGAGGCGTCTGGGGGACCGAGAACACCGGGGAGCTGTTTTTT.

The rearrangement links TRBV5-1 to TRBJ2-7; 10 bases map to TRBD1. The CDR3 consists of 14 residues. V dropped 3 bases and J dropped 5; count of bases not matched to a gene: 5. Germline assignment: CDR1 SGHRS and CDR2 YFSETQ. For the CDR3, the DNA is TGCGCCAGCAGCTCGGGACAGGGGCCCGACGAGCAGTACTTC. Translation: CASSSGQGPDEQYF.

The rearrangement joins TRBV18 to TRBJ2-3, with TRBD1 matching 8 bases. V shed 6 bases and J 1 base; nucleotides not matched to a gene: 6. The CDR3 is made up of 15 amino acids. Germline lookup yields CDR1 KGHSH and CDR2 LQKENI. CDR3 nucleotide sequence: TGTGCCAGCTCCCAGGGACAGGTGGGCACAGATACGCAGTATTTT. Protein: CASSQGQVGTDTQYF.

The chain couples TRBV29-1 to TRBJ1-2, with D uncertain. Germline CDR1 SQVTM, CDR2 ANQGSEA. Trimming removed 0 bases at V and 3 bases at J, with 8 bases between. The CDR3 has 13 amino acids. CDR3 nucleotide sequence: TGCAGCGTTGAAGAGGCGGTATACTATGGCTACACCTTC. Encoded protein: CSVEEAVYYGYTF.

The chain combines TRBV30 with TRBJ2-3, with D perhaps assigned TRBD1 or TRBD2 (5 bases each). CDR3 size: 14 residues. Germline V gives CDR1 GTSNPN, CDR2 SVGIG (reference sequence). The chain's CDR3 is CAWGWLVATDTQYF. The CDR3 DNA is TGTGCTTGGGGGTGGCTAGTCGCCACAGATACGCAGTATTTT.

V usage is TRBV2 and J usage is TRBJ1-1; D is perhaps TRBD1 (5 bases). V was clipped by 3 bases and J by 1 base, with 6 bases between them. Germline CDR1 is SNHLY and CDR2 is FYNNEI. This CDR3 spans 13 amino acids. The CDR3 nucleotides read TGTGCCAGCAGTGAGACAGAGAACACTGAAGCTTTCTTT. Encoded protein: CASSETENTEAFF.

In nucleotides, the CDR3 is TGTGCCAGCAGCCCCGGGGGCGGGGAATACGATTACGAGCAGTACTTC. Its translation: CASSPGGGEYDYEQYF. The V and J genes are TRBV5-4 and TRBJ2-7; D tentatively reads TRBD1 or TRBD2 (6 bases each). Germline V lookup: CDR1 SGHNT, CDR2 YYREEE (reference sequence). There are 16 residues in the CDR3. Trimming pared 4 bases from V and 4 bases from J, leaving 21 bases between.

This chain uses TRBV5-5 with TRBJ1-2; the D gene is possibly TRBD1 (6 bases). Trimming shortened V by 2 bases and J by 0 bases, and 11 bases separated the two germline ends. The CDR3 extends over 15 amino acids. The V gene's germline CDR1 is SGHKS and CDR2 YYEKEE (reference sequence). CDR3 nucleotide sequence: TGTGCCAGCAGCTTACAACAGGGTGCTAACTATGGCTACACCTTC. This codes for CASSLQQGANYGYTF.

V gene TRBV19 combines with J gene TRBJ2-3, with D possibly being TRBD1 (6 bases). Germline V lookup: CDR1 LNHDA, CDR2 SQIVND (reference sequence). The CDR3 spans 16 residues. The V gene lost 5 bases and the J gene lost 3 bases, with 18 bases spanning the gap. The CDR3 region is CASSPRQAFPTDTQYF. The CDR3 DNA sequence: TGTGCCAGTAGTCCGAGACAGGCCTTTCCTACAGATACGCAGTATTTT.

This rearrangement joins TRBV10-3 to TRBJ2-3, with D perhaps TRBD1 (6 bases). The CDR3 spans 14 residues. Trimming left V 3 bases short and J 1 base short, with 8 bases between. Germline-derived CDR1 and CDR2 are ENHRY and SYGVKD. DNA of the CDR3: TGTGCCATCAGTGACCCAGGGGGCACAGATACGCAGTATTTT. It yields the protein CAISDPGGTDTQYF.

This chain joins TRBV27 and TRBJ2-7, with 8 positions matching TRBD1. This CDR3 is 15 amino acids long. The ends lost 5 bases at V and 4 bases at J; junction bases unmatched: 10. CDR1 is MNHEY and CDR2 is SMNVEV in the germline V gene (reference sequence). DNA for the CDR3: TGTGCCAGCAGTCCCGGGACAGGTTCTGGGTACGAGCAGTACTTC. This gives the protein CASSPGTGSGYEQYF.

In its sample, this clone was seen once. The rearrangement joins TRBV5-1 to TRBJ1-3, with D perhaps matching TRBD1 (6 bases). This CDR3 comprises 16 residues. Trimming stripped 2 bases from V and 3 bases from J, with 15 bases between. Germline lookup yields CDR1 SGHRS and CDR2 YFSETQ. CDR3 in DNA: TGCGCCAGCAGCTTTCTACCAGGGGTTTTTGGAAACACCATATATTTT. Protein product: CASSFLPGVFGNTIYF.

This chain connects TRBV27 to TRBJ1-2, with 9 nucleotides matching TRBD1. CDR3 length: 14 amino acids. The germline gives CDR1 MNHEY, CDR2 SMNVEV (reference sequence). After removal of 4 bases from V and 6 bases from J, the junction contained 6 bases not matched to a gene. The CDR3 is CASSSSGTGNGYTF. The CDR3 nucleotides read TGTGCCAGCAGTTCTTCCGGGACAGGGAATGGCTACACCTTC.

A word on this clone: The DNA is left out, because the CDR3 cannot be placed on it with certainty; the CDR3 is given as TCRdb lists it. The J gene is TRBJ2-7, the V gene TRBV7-2. The CDR3 contains 16 residues when both ends are counted. Germline V gives CDR1 SGHTA, CDR2 FQGNSA. CDR3: CASSLSGDLGMGEQYF.

V is TRBV5-1 and J is TRBJ1-2, with TRBD1 matching 8 bases. Germline CDR1 and CDR2: SGHRS and YFSETQ. This CDR3 contains 15 residues. Trimming at V came to 4 bases and at J to 7 bases, leaving 12 bases not matched to a gene. The CDR3, as DNA: TGCGCCAGCAGCATCCTCCCCCAGGGGGCGTTTGGCTACACCTTC. Its translation is CASSILPQGAFGYTF.

This rearrangement joins TRBV14 to TRBJ2-7; D might be TRBD1 or TRBD2, each matching 6 bases. The V end lost 0 bases, the J end lost 1 base, and 16 bases lay between the germline ends. In germline, CDR1 is SGHDN, CDR2 FVKESK. There are 17 residues in the CDR3. For the CDR3, the DNA is TGTGCCAGCAGCCAAGAAAGGGGGAGAGGGGGGTCCTACGAGCAGTACTTC. As protein: CASSQERGRGGSYEQYF.

The V call is TRBV27, the J call TRBJ1-6; 11 bases are shared with TRBD1. The ends lost 3 bases at V and 14 bases at J; junction bases unmatched: 6. This CDR3 contains 14 residues. Germline CDR1 reads MNHEY; CDR2 reads SMNVEV (reference sequence). The CDR3, as DNA: TGTGCCAGCAGTTTGGACAGGGGGCGGGCATCCCTCCACTTT. This gives the protein CASSLDRGRASLHF.

The chain links TRBV2 to TRBJ2-3; 9 positions match TRBD2. The CDR3 length is 15 residues. The J segment lost 1 base and the V segment lost 6 bases, leaving 5 bases of the junction unmatched. The V gene's germline CDR1 is SNHLY and CDR2 FYNNEI. CDR3 protein: CASRIWTSGTDTQYF. Here the CDR3 DNA reads TGTGCCAGCAGAATATGGACTAGCGGCACAGATACGCAGTATTTT.